This T cell receptor (beta chain) was retrieved from a study of TIL therapy for anti-PD-1-resistant metastatic lung cancer. Study overall: Four tumors were EGFR-mutant and two were ALK-rearranged.

The time point denotes: pre-treatment sample, taken before nivolumab and TIL therapy. The tumor samples were excised metastases, mostly pleural nodules or supraclavicular lymph nodes. Tumor harvest preceded PD-1/PD-L1 blockade, followed by nivolumab treatment. The libraries were made with immunoSEQ v3. Method: immunoSEQ multiplex PCR; TCRdb's copy keeps in-frame clones and lacks some. The sample has approximately 87,000 clones; roughly 65% are singletons. The CDR3 is 13 residues long. V was cut by 4 bases and J by 4 bases, with 9 bases left in between. The source of this sequence is a person aged 25 to 80 with non-small cell lung cancer. Material: tumor tissue, obtained at baseline. The chain has TRBV12-3 or TRBV12-4 and TRBJ2-3; D uncertain. As DNA, the CDR3 is TGTGCCAGCAGTTACGGGTCCGCAGATACGCAGTATTTT. Translated, it gives CASSYGSADTQYF.